This entry concerns a single T cell receptor (beta chain). This entry comes from a study of blood T cell repertoires in COVID-19. Study overall: In each case, the material was cDNA or gDNA derived from T cells, B-cell-depleted T cells, or PBMCs.

The germline V gene encodes CDR1 GTSNPN and CDR2 SVGIG (reference sequence). With 2 bases clipped from V and 1 base from J, the junction kept 10 bases outside the gene matches. The CDR3 covers 16 residues. Original analysis: Nucleated cell number was recorded as an estimate derived from reference gene primer amplification. Assay used: immunoSEQ multiplex PCR; TCRdb lists only in-frame clones, some missing. V, J and clone size reflect that table, while D and trimming were determined from the DNA. The table has roughly 250,000 clones, around 85% seen once; the top ten hold about 4%. The sequenced sample was peripheral blood. The chain is built from TRBV30 and TRBJ1-1; TRBD1 matches 7 bases. This TCR was sampled from a woman aged 40-49 years with active or convalescent COVID-19. CDR3: CAWSPIQTGANTEAFF. The CDR3, as DNA: TGTGCCTGGAGTCCTATACAAACAGGGGCGAACACTGAAGCTTTCTTT.